What follows are 4 T cell receptor beta chains derived from one specimen sequenced in a study of T-cell reconstitution after alpha-beta-depleted transplantation in children. The TCRbeta library was prepared with unique molecular identifiers. Each CDR3 protein is one row after TCRdb ran MiXCR on the PCR reads. Here the sample spans 15,000 or so distinct CDR3 sequences, 5.1% being singletons. Sequences were derived from PBMCs, sampled before TCRalphabeta/CD19-depleted stem cell transplant. These receptors all stem from a boy younger than 18 with acute lymphoblastic leukemia, due to receive a stem cell transplant.

In its sample, this clonotype ranks as medium-sized. V is TRBV7-8 and J is TRBJ2-7; no reliable D call. This CDR3 is built from 14 residues. Germline values: CDR1 SGHVS, CDR2 FQNEAQ. V was trimmed by 2 bases and J by 4 bases, leaving 12 bases between them. The CDR3, as DNA: TGTGCCAGCAGCTTAAATGGGAACGCTTACGAGCAGTACTTC. As protein: CASSLNGNAYEQYF.

This clonotype occurred many times. The chain is built from TRBV5-4 and TRBJ2-7, with 10 nucleotides matching TRBD2. Germline assignment: CDR1 SGHNT and CDR2 YYREEE (reference sequence). V lost 2 bases and J lost 2; bases outside the gene matches: 16. The CDR3 contains 19 residues. CDR3 DNA sequence: TGTGCCAGCAGCTTCTTAGGGTCGTGGCTAGCGGGAGTAACCTACGAGCAGTACTTC. Translating it yields CASSFLGSWLAGVTYEQYF.

V is TRBV27 and J is TRBJ2-5; D not certain. The germline V and J ends were trimmed by 6 bases and 5 bases, with 13 bases remaining between them. CDR1 and CDR2 from the germline V gene are MNHEY and SMNVEV (reference sequence). The CDR3 totals 13 residues. The CDR3, as DNA: TGTGCCAGCAGCCTCCCGGATGGGGAGACCCAGTACTTC. Its translation is CASSLPDGETQYF.

This clonotype came up many times. The rearrangement uses TRBV20-1 and TRBJ1-2; D is ambiguous. The V end lost 4 bases, the J end lost 2 bases, and 8 bases lay between the germline ends. Germline loops: CDR1 DFQATT, CDR2 SNEGSKA (reference sequence). This CDR3 comprises 12 residues. In nucleotides, the CDR3 is TGCAGTGCTACTAGGGTGAACTATGGCTACACCTTC. Translation: CSATRVNYGYTF.